This T cell receptor beta chain derives from a study of T cells in Graves' hyperthyroidism and ophthalmopathy. Study as a whole: Peripheral blood was drawn at first diagnosis, prior to all treatment. Overall study results and limits: Separating ophthalmopathy from stable hyperthyroidism was achieved by a 13 V-J model.

This clonotype was observed a few times. What it binds is unknown. This CDR3 is built from 16 residues. Looked up from germline, CDR1 is SEHNR and CDR2 is FQNEAQ (reference sequence). Trimming took 0 bases from V and 3 from J; bases not matched to a gene: 3. The CDR3 regions of TCR beta were amplified from RNA transcripts. The TCR CDR3 first-round RT-PCR relied on the HTBI primer set. TCRdb re-called the multiplex PCR reads through MiXCR, storing one row per CDR3 protein. The sample contains 410,000 or so distinct CDR3 sequences, roughly 15% of which appear only once. For the diagnoses, clinical symptoms, serum thyroxine and TRAb, thyroid ultrasound and orbital computed tomography were used. Fresh peripheral blood, 7.5 to 10 ml of it, supplied the PBMCs.

The V gene is TRBV7-9, the J gene TRBJ2-2; 8 bases fit TRBD2. Sample: blood. The receptor comes from a man aged 18 to 29 with Graves' ophthalmopathy. This CDR3 is CASSLAPGGDTGELFF. Written as DNA, the CDR3 is TGTGCCAGCAGCTTAGCGCCCGGGGGGGACACCGGGGAGCTGTTTTTT.